Detailed here is one TCR beta chain. The antigen is unknown. This sample was taken from a study of T cells after posttransplantation cyclophosphamide. The study's findings and limits: Donor-recipient repertoire similarity was low at 1-2 months, rising over year one.

Profiled with immunoSEQ multiplex PCR; TCRdb holds only in-frame clones, not every one. The top ten hold less than 0.25% of the sample, which has approximately 30,000 clones, around 90% seen once. The naive gate required viable CD3+CD4+ or CD3+CD8+ cells with CCR7+CD45RA+CD45RO-CD95-CD27+CD28+ phenotype. The related graft donor's blood sample was taken on the day of bone marrow donation. Sequencing input: naive CD4+ T cells sorted from PBMCs. The sequence came from a woman in her fifties or sixties in good health, CMV-negative, and a related stem cell transplant donor.

The CDR3 region is CASSAEPGLAGRITQYF. For the CDR3, the DNA is TGTGCCAGCAGCGCCGAACCCGGACTAGCGGGCCGGATTACGCAGTATTTT. The chain has TRBV7-3 and TRBJ2-3, with 11 nucleotides matching TRBD2. V dropped 5 bases and J dropped 8; count of bases not matched to a gene: 15. Germline assignment: CDR1 SGHTA and CDR2 FQGTGA. The CDR3 loop spans 17 amino acids.